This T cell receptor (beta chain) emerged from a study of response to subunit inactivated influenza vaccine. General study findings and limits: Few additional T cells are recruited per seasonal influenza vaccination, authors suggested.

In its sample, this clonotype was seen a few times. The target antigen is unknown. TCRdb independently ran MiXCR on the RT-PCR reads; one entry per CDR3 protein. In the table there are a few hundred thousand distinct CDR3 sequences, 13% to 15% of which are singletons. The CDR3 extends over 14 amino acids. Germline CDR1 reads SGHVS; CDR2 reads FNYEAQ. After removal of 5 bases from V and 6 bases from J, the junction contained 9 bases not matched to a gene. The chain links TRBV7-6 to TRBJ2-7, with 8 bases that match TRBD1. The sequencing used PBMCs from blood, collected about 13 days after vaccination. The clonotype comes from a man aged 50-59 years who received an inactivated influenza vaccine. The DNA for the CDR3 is TGTGCCAGCAGCACGACCGGGACAGGAGGCGAGCAGTACTTC. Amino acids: CASSTTGTGGEQYF.